The T cell receptor (beta chain) under discussion was sequenced for a study of blood T cells in healthy people across ages. Study-wide results and caveats: TCR beta diversity was tightly associated with the proportion of naive T cells. Donor CMV status was unknown, possibly confounding expanded clonotype changes.

The draw of peripheral blood yielded ten milliliters from each donor. Through a sample-barcoded 5' primer and a J-beta primer mix, a second PCR was run for 7 to 11 cycles. With 12 random nucleotides, a template-switch adaptor tagged each individual cDNA molecule. TCRdb reprocessed the 5' RACE reads via MiXCR and lists one record per CDR3 protein. The data show 500,000 to 600,000 distinct CDR3 sequences, 27% seen once. The CDR3 runs 11 residues. CDR1 is SGDLS and CDR2 is YYNGEE in the germline V gene. A remark on this clonotype: Its antigen remains unknown.

Source material: blood. The chain couples TRBV9 to TRBJ2-1; D unclear. The J call is doubtful: the DNA matches TRBJ2-7 better. This sequence originates from a woman between 65 and 79 years old in good health. The CDR3 bases are TGTGCCAGCAGCGTAAGCAACGAGCAGTACTTC. This gives the protein CASSVSNEQYF.